A single sample is the source of the 13 T cell receptor beta chains below, sequenced in a study. TCRdb reprocessed the 5' RACE reads with MiXCR, giving one entry per CDR3 protein. The sample holds roughly 54,000 distinct CDR3 sequences, 17% seen once. Sequencing used naive CD4+ T cells sorted from blood. As to subset: naive CD4+ T cells, CD4+CD45RA+CD25-. The receptors derive from a female donor with breast cancer.

This clonotype was picked up many times. The chain recombines TRBV7-3 with TRBJ2-2; perhaps TRBD1 as D (6 bases). Germline CDR1 is SGHTA and CDR2 is FQGTGA. CDR3 length: 14 amino acids. The V and J ends lost 6 bases and 5 bases respectively, with 13 bases between them. CDR3 bases: TGTGCCAGCAGACCTCTACAGGGTACCGGGGAGCTGTTTTTT. Its translation is CASRPLQGTGELFF.

This clonotype was observed a handful of times. The chain links TRBV4-1 to TRBJ1-1, with unresolved D. Germline assignment: CDR1 MGHRA and CDR2 YSYEKL. CDR3 length equals 14 residues. Trimming took off 10 bases at V and 3 bases at J, with 18 bases between the two ends. The DNA for the CDR3 is TGCGCCACCCGCCGGGTGGGATGGGACACTGAAGCTTTCTTT. Protein: CATRRVGWDTEAFF.

This clonotype was detected many times. The chain carries TRBV6-6 and TRBJ1-1, with D hard to call. Germline V gives CDR1 MNHNY, CDR2 SVGAGI (reference sequence). The CDR3 is 14 amino acids. Trimming took off 7 bases at V and 2 bases at J, with 14 bases between the two ends. CDR3 in DNA: TGTGCCAGCACCGATAGGGTACGAAACACTGAAGCTTTCTTT. Translation gives CASTDRVRNTEAFF.

The J gene is TRBJ2-7, the V gene TRBV19; 10 bases agree with TRBD1. CDR1 is LNHDA, CDR2 SQIVND, per germline (reference sequence). With V trimmed by 4 bases and J by 6 bases, 6 bases remained unmatched. The CDR3 has 14 amino acids. CDR3 sequence: CASSTSGQGPEQYF. In nucleotides, the CDR3 is TGTGCCAGTAGTACGTCGGGACAGGGGCCCGAGCAGTACTTC.

About this clonotype: With a much larger clone just one base away, this may be a read error. J is TRBJ2-5 and V is TRBV7-8, with 7 bases lining up with TRBD2. Germline CDR1 and CDR2: SGHVS and FQNEAQ. This CDR3 has 15 amino acids. In DNA, the CDR3 is TGTGCCAGCAGCTCCACCCCTACTAGCGAAGAGATCCAGTACTTC. Its translation: CASSSTPTSEEIQYF.

The chain links TRBV5-1 to TRBJ2-3, with 11 bases lining up with TRBD2. This CDR3 contains 17 residues. J was trimmed by 5 bases and V by 3 bases; bases with no gene match: 11. Germline V gene lookup returns CDR1 SGHRS and CDR2 YFSETQ. This CDR3 is CASSSEFSGRAGDTQYF. The CDR3 coding sequence is TGCGCCAGCAGCTCCGAGTTTAGCGGGAGGGCCGGAGATACGCAGTATTTT.

This clonotype was seen at least ten times. CDR3 protein: CSVGWTSGYNEQFF. The CDR3 DNA reads as TGCAGCGTTGGGTGGACTAGCGGCTACAATGAGCAGTTCTTC. The rearrangement links TRBV29-1 to TRBJ2-1, with 10 positions matching TRBD2. The CDR3 is 14 residues long. V shed 4 bases and J 3 bases; nucleotides not matched to a gene: 3. Germline V lookup: CDR1 SQVTM, CDR2 ANQGSEA.

The V and J genes are TRBV5-5 and TRBJ2-7, with a weak D call TRBD2 (6 bases). The CDR3 is 16 amino acids. Germline CDR1 and CDR2: SGHKS and YYEKEE (reference sequence). The V and J ends lost 4 bases and 2 bases respectively, with 19 bases between them. In DNA, the CDR3 is TGTGCCAGCAGCCAAGGCGGGGCCAGGGTTACCTACGAGCAGTACTTC. Protein: CASSQGGARVTYEQYF.

This clonotype was counted between two and nine times. This sequence joins TRBV12-3 or TRBV12-4 and TRBJ2-7, with D possibly TRBD2 on 5 matching bases. The CDR3 sequence is 13 residues long. Trimming stripped 6 bases from V and 2 bases from J, with 11 bases between. CDR3 amino acids: CASRREPPYEQYF. DNA for the CDR3: TGTGCCAGCAGAAGGGAGCCACCCTACGAGCAGTACTTC.

The sample holds a few counts of this clonotype. CDR3 sequence: CASSLQTASYEQYF. CDR3 DNA sequence: TGCGCCAGCAGCTTGCAGACGGCCTCCTACGAGCAGTACTTC. V gene TRBV5-1 combines with J gene TRBJ2-7; D gene uncertain. V was cut by 1 base and J by 0 bases, with 8 bases left in between. The CDR3 totals 14 residues. Germline assignment: CDR1 SGHRS and CDR2 YFSETQ.

This clonotype was counted at least ten times. The chain recombines TRBV20-1 with TRBJ2-5, with 9 bases fitting TRBD1. V shed 3 bases, J shed 1 base, and the junction held 6 bases outside the gene matches. This CDR3 is built from 15 residues. Germline V CDR1 and CDR2: DFQATT, SNEGSKA (reference sequence). The CDR3 region has the DNA TGCAGTGCTAGGGAACAGGGGGCCGTCCAAGAGACCCAGTACTTC. Amino acid sequence: CSAREQGAVQETQYF.

The gene calls are TRBV21-1 and TRBJ2-7. TRBV21-1 is a pseudogene locus. CDR3 length equals 13 residues. Here the CDR3 reads CASSNHRLLEQYF. In nucleotides, the CDR3 is TGTGCCAGCAGCAATCATCGACTCCTCGAGCAGTACTTC.

This clonotype was seen many times. The genes are TRBV12-3 or TRBV12-4 and TRBJ1-1; possible D gene TRBD1, 5 bases. Trimming stripped 3 bases from V and 5 bases from J, with 10 bases between. The CDR3 is 13 residues long. The CDR3 region is CASSLSGNTEAFF. In DNA form, the CDR3 reads TGTGCCAGCAGTTTGTCAGGGAATACTGAAGCTTTCTTT.